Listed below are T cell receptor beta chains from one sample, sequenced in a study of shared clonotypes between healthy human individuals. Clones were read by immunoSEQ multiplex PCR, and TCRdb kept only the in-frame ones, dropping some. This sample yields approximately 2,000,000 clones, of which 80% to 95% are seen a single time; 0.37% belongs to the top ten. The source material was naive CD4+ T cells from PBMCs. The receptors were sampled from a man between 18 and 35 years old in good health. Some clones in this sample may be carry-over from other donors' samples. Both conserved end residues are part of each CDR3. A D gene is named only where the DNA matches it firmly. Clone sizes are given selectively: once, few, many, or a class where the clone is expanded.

cdr3_aa: CVVTTSNNNEQFF; cdr3_nt: TGTGTCGTTACTACATCGAACAACAATGAGCAGTTCTTC; d_call: NA; v_call: TRBV28; clone_size: NA; j_call: TRBJ2-1
cdr3_aa: CSVEFRQGPGLAGEQFF; cdr3_nt: TGCAGCGTTGAGTTCCGACAGGGCCCGGGACTAGCGGGGGAGCAGTTCTTC; d_call: TRBD2; v_call: TRBV29-1; clone_size: once; j_call: TRBJ2-1
cdr3_aa: CASSGQFTDTQYF; cdr3_nt: TGTGCCAGCAGTGGACAGTTCACAGATACGCAGTATTTT; d_call: NA; v_call: TRBV2; clone_size: NA; j_call: TRBJ2-3
cdr3_aa: CAISDGQANYGYTF; cdr3_nt: TGTGCCATCAGTGACGGACAGGCTAACTATGGCTACACCTTC; d_call: TRBD1; v_call: TRBV10-3; clone_size: few; j_call: TRBJ1-2
cdr3_aa: CASSVGLAGGYIDTQYF; cdr3_nt: TGTGCCAGCAGCGTGGGACTAGCGGGAGGCTATATAGATACGCAGTATTTT; d_call: TRBD2; v_call: TRBV9; clone_size: NA; j_call: TRBJ2-3
cdr3_aa: CASSLTGQGGTDTQYF; cdr3_nt: TGTGCCAGCAGCTTAACGGGACAGGGGGGCACAGATACGCAGTATTTT; d_call: TRBD1; v_call: TRBV7-3; clone_size: NA; j_call: TRBJ2-3
cdr3_aa: CASSLEINYGYTF; cdr3_nt: TGCGCCAGCAGCTTGGAGATTAACTATGGCTACACCTTC; d_call: NA; v_call: TRBV5-1; clone_size: once; j_call: TRBJ1-2
cdr3_aa: CGGGRFSYNEQFF; cdr3_nt: TGCGGTGGGGGAAGGTTCTCCTACAATGAGCAGTTCTTC; d_call: NA; v_call: TRBV29-1; clone_size: NA; j_call: TRBJ2-1
cdr3_aa: CAAKETGTLPYEQYF; cdr3_nt: TGTGCCGCAAAAGAGACCGGGACGCTCCCCTACGAGCAGTACTTC; d_call: NA; v_call: TRBV6-1; clone_size: NA; j_call: TRBJ2-7
cdr3_aa: CASSKERGSRRPYEQYF; cdr3_nt: TGTGCCAGCAGCAAAGAGAGGGGCAGCAGAAGGCCCTACGAGCAGTACTTC; d_call: NA; v_call: TRBV21-1; clone_size: once; j_call: TRBJ2-7
cdr3_aa: CASSRTGDQPQHF; cdr3_nt: TGTGCCAGCAGCCGCACAGGGGATCAGCCCCAGCATTTT; d_call: TRBD1; v_call: TRBV7-9; clone_size: few; j_call: TRBJ1-5
cdr3_aa: CASSDWAGTYQETQYF; cdr3_nt: TGTGCCAGCAGTGATTGGGCAGGCACGTACCAAGAGACCCAGTACTTC; d_call: NA; v_call: TRBV25-1; clone_size: NA; j_call: TRBJ2-5
cdr3_aa: CAVSGRRYEQYF; cdr3_nt: TGTGCCGTCAGCGGGAGGCGTTACGAGCAGTACTTC; d_call: TRBD2; v_call: TRBV7-9; clone_size: NA; j_call: TRBJ2-7
cdr3_aa: CASSESFAAPYNEQFF; cdr3_nt: TGCGCCAGCAGTGAGTCGTTCGCGGCACCATACAATGAGCAGTTCTTC; d_call: NA; v_call: TRBV10-1; clone_size: NA; j_call: TRBJ2-1
cdr3_aa: CASSEGTSGGEQYF; cdr3_nt: TGTGCCAGCAGTGAAGGGACTAGCGGGGGTGAGCAGTACTTC; d_call: TRBD2; v_call: TRBV2; clone_size: NA; j_call: TRBJ2-7
cdr3_aa: CASRKLGGETQYF; cdr3_nt: TGTGCCAGCAGGAAATTAGGGGGGGAGACCCAGTACTTC; d_call: NA; v_call: TRBV28; clone_size: once; j_call: TRBJ2-5
cdr3_aa: CASSQDAASSYNEQFF; cdr3_nt: TGCGCCAGCAGCCAAGATGCGGCGAGCTCCTACAATGAGCAGTTCTTC; d_call: NA; v_call: TRBV4-3; clone_size: NA; j_call: TRBJ2-1
cdr3_aa: CASSIGGPWSNQPQHF; cdr3_nt: TGTGCCAGTAGTATAGGCGGACCCTGGAGCAATCAGCCCCAGCATTTT; d_call: NA; v_call: TRBV19; clone_size: few; j_call: TRBJ1-5
cdr3_aa: CASTRTGGRGEQFF; cdr3_nt: TGTGCCAGCACTAGGACAGGGGGCCGGGGTGAGCAGTTCTTC; d_call: TRBD1; v_call: TRBV6-1; clone_size: NA; j_call: TRBJ2-1
cdr3_aa: CASRGGFEQYF; cdr3_nt: TGTGCCAGCAGAGGGGGCTTCGAGCAGTACTTC; d_call: TRBD1; v_call: TRBV11-2; clone_size: NA; j_call: TRBJ2-7
cdr3_aa: CASRVAGAEAFF; cdr3_nt: TGTGCCAGCAGAGTAGCAGGTGCGGAAGCTTTCTTT; d_call: NA; v_call: TRBV7-8; clone_size: NA; j_call: TRBJ1-1
cdr3_aa: CASSLGTVYEQYF; cdr3_nt: TGTGCCAGCAGTTTGGGGACAGTCTACGAGCAGTACTTC; d_call: TRBD1; v_call: TRBV27; clone_size: NA; j_call: TRBJ2-7
cdr3_aa: CASSYSASLVREQFF; cdr3_nt: TGTGCCAGCAGTTACTCGGCTAGTTTAGTTCGTGAGCAGTTCTTC; d_call: NA; v_call: TRBV6-5; clone_size: NA; j_call: TRBJ2-1
cdr3_aa: CASRNEGAGTQYF; cdr3_nt: TGTGCCAGCAGGAACGAGGGTGCCGGGACCCAGTACTTC; d_call: NA; v_call: TRBV6-5; clone_size: NA; j_call: TRBJ2-5
cdr3_aa: CASSYNTQRDTQYF; cdr3_nt: TGTGCCAGCAGTTACAATACGCAAAGAGATACGCAGTATTTT; d_call: NA; v_call: TRBV6-6; clone_size: NA; j_call: TRBJ2-3
cdr3_aa: CASSSPRDGTMNTGELFF; cdr3_nt: TGTGCCAGCAGCTCCCCCAGGGATGGGACGATGAACACCGGGGAGCTGTTTTTT; d_call: NA; v_call: TRBV7-3; clone_size: NA; j_call: TRBJ2-2
cdr3_aa: CASSAGPNQPQHF; cdr3_nt: TGCGCCAGCAGCGCGGGGCCCAATCAGCCCCAGCATTTT; d_call: NA; v_call: TRBV5-1; clone_size: NA; j_call: TRBJ1-5
cdr3_aa: CASSQNTGELFF; cdr3_nt: TGTGCCAGCAGCCAGAACACCGGGGAGCTGTTTTTT; d_call: NA; v_call: TRBV5-4; clone_size: NA; j_call: TRBJ2-2
cdr3_aa: CASSVAPGYRGGETQYF; cdr3_nt: TGTGCCAGCAGCGTAGCCCCTGGGTACAGGGGAGGAGAGACCCAGTACTTC; d_call: NA; v_call: TRBV9; clone_size: NA; j_call: TRBJ2-5
cdr3_aa: CASSRTSGRTDTQYF; cdr3_nt: TGTGCCAGCAGCAGGACTAGCGGGAGGACAGATACGCAGTATTTT; d_call: TRBD2; v_call: TRBV2; clone_size: NA; j_call: TRBJ2-3
cdr3_aa: CARTPPGQGLFNEQFF; cdr3_nt: TGTGCCAGAACCCCACCGGGACAGGGGCTATTCAATGAGCAGTTCTTC; d_call: TRBD1; v_call: TRBV2; clone_size: NA; j_call: TRBJ2-1
cdr3_aa: CASSLFASGTTDTQYF; cdr3_nt: TGTGCCAGCAGTTTATTCGCTAGCGGGACCACAGATACGCAGTATTTT; d_call: TRBD2; v_call: TRBV28; clone_size: NA; j_call: TRBJ2-3
cdr3_aa: CASSSIPRPNEQYF; cdr3_nt: TGTGCCAGCAGCTCAATCCCCAGGCCGAACGAGCAGTACTTC; d_call: NA; v_call: TRBV11-2; clone_size: NA; j_call: TRBJ2-7
cdr3_aa: CASSRGGGTHEQFF; cdr3_nt: TGTGCCAGCTCGAGAGGGGGGGGAACCCATGAGCAGTTCTTC; d_call: NA; v_call: TRBV28; clone_size: NA; j_call: TRBJ2-1
cdr3_aa: CASSAQQAYSGNTIYF; cdr3_nt: TGTGCCAGCAGCGCCCAACAGGCTTACTCTGGAAACACCATATATTTT; d_call: NA; v_call: TRBV9; clone_size: NA; j_call: TRBJ1-3
cdr3_aa: CASSVDSYGLNTEAFF; cdr3_nt: TGTGCCAGCAGCGTAGACAGCTATGGCTTGAACACTGAAGCTTTCTTT; d_call: NA; v_call: TRBV9; clone_size: few; j_call: TRBJ1-1
cdr3_aa: CASSIGQGVGQPQHF; cdr3_nt: TGTGCCAGCAGCATAGGACAGGGCGTGGGTCAGCCCCAGCATTTT; d_call: TRBD1; v_call: TRBV7-2; clone_size: NA; j_call: TRBJ1-5
cdr3_aa: CASSEYWTGVNSPLHF; cdr3_nt: TGTGCCAGCAGTGAATACTGGACAGGGGTAAATTCACCCCTCCACTTT; d_call: TRBD1; v_call: TRBV25-1; clone_size: once; j_call: TRBJ1-6
cdr3_aa: CASSPFLGQYSNQPQHF; cdr3_nt: TGTGCCAGCAGCCCATTCCTCGGACAGTATAGCAATCAGCCCCAGCATTTT; d_call: NA; v_call: TRBV7-8; clone_size: NA; j_call: TRBJ1-5
cdr3_aa: CASRTGGSQPQHF; cdr3_nt: TGTGCCAGCAGGACAGGGGGCAGTCAGCCCCAGCATTTT; d_call: TRBD1; v_call: TRBV2; clone_size: NA; j_call: TRBJ1-5
cdr3_aa: CSVEDQSVLAGETQYF; cdr3_nt: TGCAGCGTTGAAGATCAGTCGGTCCTAGCGGGGGAGACCCAGTACTTC; d_call: TRBD2; v_call: TRBV29-1; clone_size: NA; j_call: TRBJ2-5
cdr3_aa: CATSRGATLYEQYF; cdr3_nt: TGTGCCACCAGCAGAGGCGCGACCCTCTACGAGCAGTACTTC; d_call: NA; v_call: TRBV15; clone_size: NA; j_call: TRBJ2-7
cdr3_aa: CASSVGEYEQYF; cdr3_nt: TGTGCCAGCAGCGTAGGTGAATACGAGCAGTACTTC; d_call: NA; v_call: TRBV9; clone_size: NA; j_call: TRBJ2-7
cdr3_aa: CASSLVAEIAKNIQYF; cdr3_nt: TGTGCCAGCAGCTTAGTGGCGGAGATAGCCAAAAACATTCAGTACTTC; d_call: NA; v_call: TRBV7-2; clone_size: NA; j_call: TRBJ2-4
cdr3_aa: CASSTAGTGDEKLFF; cdr3_nt: TGCGCCAGCAGCACTGCCGGGACAGGGGACGAAAAACTGTTTTTT; d_call: TRBD1; v_call: TRBV5-1; clone_size: NA; j_call: TRBJ1-4
cdr3_aa: CAWSVWEFNQPQHF; cdr3_nt: TGTGCCTGGAGTGTATGGGAGTTCAATCAGCCCCAGCATTTT; d_call: NA; v_call: TRBV30; clone_size: NA; j_call: TRBJ1-5
cdr3_aa: CASSLGLNNEQFF; cdr3_nt: TGTGCCAGCAGCCTAGGACTTAACAATGAGCAGTTCTTC; d_call: NA; v_call: TRBV7-3; clone_size: once; j_call: TRBJ2-1
cdr3_aa: CASSPGQGAQGTEAFF; cdr3_nt: TGCGCCAGCAGCCCGGGACAGGGGGCGCAGGGCACTGAAGCTTTCTTT; d_call: TRBD1; v_call: TRBV4-3; clone_size: NA; j_call: TRBJ1-1
cdr3_aa: CATSRVMGAGGEQYF; cdr3_nt: TGTGCCACCAGCAGAGTTATGGGAGCGGGCGGCGAGCAGTACTTC; d_call: NA; v_call: TRBV15; clone_size: NA; j_call: TRBJ2-7
cdr3_aa: CASSQRYTGLASSSSYNEQFF; cdr3_nt: TGCGCCAGCAGCCAACGATACACAGGACTAGCGTCTTCGAGCTCCTACAATGAGCAGTTCTTC; d_call: TRBD2; v_call: TRBV4-1; clone_size: NA; j_call: TRBJ2-1
cdr3_aa: CASSLQDRLGNQPQHF; cdr3_nt: TGTGCCAGTAGTTTACAAGACAGGTTAGGTAATCAGCCCCAGCATTTT; d_call: NA; v_call: TRBV19; clone_size: NA; j_call: TRBJ1-5
cdr3_aa: CASSQRDGADTQYF; cdr3_nt: TGTGCCAGCAGCCAGAGGGACGGAGCAGATACGCAGTATTTT; d_call: NA; v_call: TRBV14; clone_size: NA; j_call: TRBJ2-3
cdr3_aa: CASSLYRAVVTEAFF; cdr3_nt: TGTGCCAGCAGTTTATATAGGGCAGTGGTTACTGAAGCTTTCTTT; d_call: NA; v_call: TRBV27; clone_size: NA; j_call: TRBJ1-1
cdr3_aa: CASSLGGSSGANVLTF; cdr3_nt: TGTGCCAGCAGCTTAGGCGGGAGCTCTGGGGCCAACGTCCTGACTTTC; d_call: TRBD2; v_call: TRBV7-3; clone_size: NA; j_call: TRBJ2-6
cdr3_aa: CASSPGPTHEQYF; cdr3_nt: TGCGCCAGCAGCCCCGGACCGACGCACGAGCAGTACTTC; d_call: NA; v_call: TRBV5-1; clone_size: NA; j_call: TRBJ2-7
cdr3_aa: CASETWQGPYDGNQPQHF; cdr3_nt: TGTGCCAGCGAGACTTGGCAGGGGCCGTATGACGGCAATCAGCCCCAGCATTTT; d_call: NA; v_call: TRBV28; clone_size: NA; j_call: TRBJ1-5
cdr3_aa: CASSSRGLVGGYTF; cdr3_nt: TGTGCCAGCAGTTCACGGGGACTGGTCGGTGGCTACACCTTC; d_call: NA; v_call: TRBV6-5; clone_size: NA; j_call: TRBJ1-2
cdr3_aa: CASSAQGGYTF; cdr3_nt: TGTGCCAGCAGCGCGCAGGGTGGCTACACCTTC; d_call: NA; v_call: TRBV9; clone_size: NA; j_call: TRBJ1-2